These 3 T cell receptor beta chains share one sample of origin, sequenced in a study of T cell repertoires in cytomegalovirus infection. TCRdb re-called the reads with MiXCR, one entry per CDR3 protein. The sample includes 800,000 to 950,000 distinct CDR3 sequences, less than 35% seen only once; the top ten take roughly 12%. These receptors have no identified antigens. The sequences come from cultured CD8+ T cells from PBMCs, collected from culture after CMV antigen stimulation. The receptor source for this set is a human donor in good health (CMV status not recorded). Some clones in this sample may be carry-over from other donors' samples.

The V gene is TRBV7-2, the J gene TRBJ1-1; D is ambiguous. Germline V lookup: CDR1 SGHTA, CDR2 FQGNSA. This CDR3 comprises 15 residues. The ends were cut back, 1 base at V and 5 bases at J, with 14 bases in the middle. CDR3 protein: CASSLVLTSGTEAFF. CDR3 sequence (DNA): TGTGCCAGCAGCTTAGTACTTACTTCCGGTACTGAAGCTTTCTTT.

The chain recombines TRBV25-1 with TRBJ1-2, with 7 bases aligning to TRBD1. The V gene end was trimmed by 2 bases and the J gene end by 4 bases; junction bases not matched to a gene: 7. Germline V gene lookup returns CDR1 MGHDK and CDR2 SYGVNS. This CDR3 has 15 amino acids. CDR3 amino acids: CASSERRQGLYGYTF. CDR3 coding DNA: TGTGCCAGCAGTGAACGGAGACAGGGCCTCTATGGCTACACCTTC.

This clonotype was counted between two and nine times. This chain uses TRBV9 with TRBJ2-3; TRBD2 matches at 10 bases. V dropped 4 bases and J dropped 4; count of bases not matched to a gene: 9. This CDR3 contains 16 residues. Germline V lookup: CDR1 SGDLS, CDR2 YYNGEE. CDR3 sequence: CASSPTSGGASDTQYF. CDR3 nucleotide sequence: TGTGCCAGCAGCCCTACCAGCGGGGGGGCCTCAGATACGCAGTATTTT.